This TCR beta chain was documented in a study of OX40 agonist ivuxolimab in advanced cancers. CDR1 is MNHNS and CDR2 is SASEGT in the germline V gene. With 2 bases clipped from V and 1 base from J, the junction kept 7 bases outside the gene matches. This CDR3 region has 16 residues. The table came from immunoSEQ multiplex PCR; TCRdb's copy has only in-frame clones and leaves some out. The data hold about 93,000 clones, with around 90% observed a single time. The V call is TRBV6-1, the J call TRBJ2-7; 8 nucleotides agree with TRBD2. The clonotype comes from an adult with an advanced solid tumor such as melanoma, head and neck, liver or kidney cancer. The sequencing used CD4+ or CD8+ T cells sorted from blood, collected in a trial of the OX40 agonist ivuxolimab. CDR3 DNA: TGTGCCAGCAGTGAACGGGAGGGACGCCCTTCCTACGAGCAGTACTTC. Protein product: CASSEREGRPSYEQYF.